These 9 T cell receptor beta chains came from one sample sequenced in a study of T cell repertoires in cytomegalovirus infection. TCRdb recomputed calls from the reads with MiXCR, one row per CDR3 protein. This table has 900,000 to 950,000 distinct CDR3 sequences, under 40% appearing once. These receptors have no known antigen. This material consisted of cultured CD8+ T cells from PBMCs, taken from culture after CMV antigen stimulation. All receptors derive from a human donor in good health (CMV status not recorded). Some clones in this sample may be carry-over from other donors' samples.

J is TRBJ2-7 and V is TRBV7-6, with D uncertain. V was clipped by 5 bases and J by 3 bases, with 11 bases between them. Per the germline V gene, CDR1 is SGHVS and CDR2 is FNYEAQ. CDR3 length equals 13 residues. This CDR3 is CASSRGRIYEQYF. CDR3 DNA: TGTGCCAGCAGCCGTGGACGGATCTACGAGCAGTACTTC.

The chain carries TRBV7-2 and TRBJ1-1, with a possible D match to TRBD1 (6 bases). The germline V gene encodes CDR1 SGHTA and CDR2 FQGNSA. Trimming cost V 5 bases and J 0 bases, with 13 bases left between them. The CDR3 totals 15 residues. CDR3 in amino acids: CASSAQGVLNTEAFF. The CDR3 DNA sequence: TGTGCCAGCAGCGCACAGGGAGTGCTGAACACTGAAGCTTTCTTT.

The V gene is TRBV12-3 or TRBV12-4, the J gene TRBJ2-1, with D maybe TRBD2 (6 bases). The length of the CDR3 is 19 residues. V lost 5 bases, J lost 1 base, and 24 bases lay in between. CDR3 DNA sequence: TGTGCCAGCAGTCCTCCTAGGAGCGCGGGAATACAATCCTACAATGAGCAGTTCTTC. Translation: CASSPPRSAGIQSYNEQFF.

This clonotype was found many times. The chain has TRBV27 and TRBJ1-5; D possibly corresponds to TRBD1 (5 bases). Trimming removed 6 bases from V and 4 bases from J, with 13 bases in between. Per germline, CDR1 MNHEY and CDR2 SMNVEV (reference sequence). This CDR3 is 14 amino acids long. The CDR3 loop is CASSLGGWNQPQHF. CDR3 coding DNA: TGTGCCAGCAGCTTGGGGGGGTGGAATCAGCCCCAGCATTTT.

J is TRBJ1-1 and V is TRBV27; D possibly corresponds to TRBD1 (5 bases). The germline gives CDR1 MNHEY, CDR2 SMNVEV (reference sequence). V was trimmed by 0 bases and J by 3 bases, leaving 14 bases between them. The length of the CDR3 is 16 residues. CDR3 region: CASSLSLQTDYTEAFF. CDR3 DNA: TGTGCCAGCAGTTTATCCCTACAGACAGACTACACTGAAGCTTTCTTT.

In its sample, this clonotype was seen a few times. CDR3 bases: TGTGCCAGCAGCTTAGAGGTGGAAGGCTCTGGAAACACCATATATTTT. This sequence encodes CASSLEVEGSGNTIYF. This sequence joins TRBV7-6 and TRBJ1-3; no clear D gene. Germline-derived CDR1 and CDR2 are SGHVS and FNYEAQ. The CDR3 loop spans 16 amino acids. Trimming took off 1 base at V and 0 bases at J, with 10 bases between the two ends.

This chain links TRBV7-9 with TRBJ2-3, with unresolved D. The V gene's germline CDR1 is SEHNR and CDR2 FQNEAQ (reference sequence). The CDR3 covers 13 residues. The V end lost 1 base, the J end lost 6 bases, and 8 bases lay between the germline ends. The CDR3 region has the DNA TGTGCCAGCAGCTTAGATTTCGTCGATACGCAGTATTTT. This sequence encodes CASSLDFVDTQYF.

Turning to this clonotype: A read error may explain this, as a much larger clone is one base away. The rearrangement joins TRBV6-5 to TRBJ2-3, with 14 bases lining up with TRBD2. CDR1 is MNHEY, CDR2 SVGAGI, per germline. The CDR3 sequence is 18 residues long. V trimming: 0 bases; J trimming: 5 bases; junction bases outside the gene matches: 7. CDR3 region: CASSYSSRTSGGRDTQYF. CDR3 nucleotide sequence: TGTGCCAGCAGTTACTCGTCGCGGACTAGCGGGGGGCGAGATACGCAGTATTTT.

The rearrangement uses TRBV5-4 and TRBJ2-3; TRBD1 aligns across 9 bases. CDR3 size: 16 residues. Trimming took 4 bases from V and 4 from J; bases not matched to a gene: 10. From germline, CDR1 is SGHNT and CDR2 YYREEE (reference sequence). CDR3 nucleotide sequence: TGTGCCAGCAGCAAACTGGACAGGGGAGGCGCAGATACGCAGTATTTT. Translating it yields CASSKLDRGGADTQYF. The full variable domain, its missing parts supplied by reference TRBV5-4 and TRBJ2-3, is ETGVTQSPTHLIKTRGQQVTLRCSSQSGHNTVSWYQQALGQGPQFIFQYYREEENGRGNFPPRFSGLQFPNYSSELNVNALELDDSALYLCASSKLDRGGADTQYFGPGTRLTVL.